What follows are 20 T cell receptor beta chains derived from one specimen sequenced in a study of CD8 T cells in Susac syndrome. Random hexamers served to reverse transcribe roughly 0.45 to 1 ug RNA. TCRdb reanalysed the immunoSEQ multiplex PCR reads using MiXCR and keeps one entry per CDR3 protein. In the table there are about 190,000 distinct CDR3 sequences, about 91% of which are singletons. Material for sequencing was CD4+ T cells from PBMCs. The receptors stem from a human donor with Susac syndrome.

This sequence joins TRBV7-8 and TRBJ2-6; TRBD1 or TRBD2 may be the D gene (6 bases each). Looked up from germline, CDR1 is SGHVS and CDR2 is FQNEAQ. This CDR3 is 16 amino acids long. Trimming removed 6 bases from V and 1 base from J, with 13 bases in between. CDR3 region: CASSSAGHSGANVLTF. CDR3 in DNA: TGTGCCAGCAGTTCCGCGGGACATTCTGGGGCCAACGTCCTGACTTTC.

This rearrangement joins TRBV11-2 to TRBJ1-3; 7 positions match TRBD1. CDR1 and CDR2 from the germline V gene are SGHAT and FQNNGV. V dropped 3 bases and J dropped 4; count of bases not matched to a gene: 15. The CDR3 length is 18 residues. The CDR3 loop reads CASSFVPGPRGAGNTIYF. The CDR3 nucleotides are TGTGCCAGCAGCTTCGTACCCGGACCCAGGGGGGCGGGAAACACCATATATTTT.

CDR3 region: CASSFRDREGGELFF. The CDR3 bases are TGTGCCAGCAGCTTTCGGGACAGGGAAGGCGGGGAGCTGTTTTTT. This rearrangement joins TRBV5-6 to TRBJ2-2; 9 positions agree with TRBD1. CDR3 length equals 15 residues. Germline values: CDR1 SGHDT, CDR2 YYEEEE. Trimming removed 2 bases from V and 7 bases from J; junction bases left unmatched: 6.

The J gene is TRBJ1-1, the V gene TRBV6-5; D remains unclear. CDR3 size: 11 residues. Germline lookup yields CDR1 MNHEY and CDR2 SVGAGI. The V gene lost 7 bases and the J gene lost 4 bases, with 7 bases spanning the gap. CDR3 nucleotides: TGTGCCAGCACCCGGGGCACTGAAGCTTTCTTT. Residues: CASTRGTEAFF.

The J gene is TRBJ1-5, the V gene TRBV30; D unresolved. Germline CDR1 reads GTSNPN; CDR2 reads SVGIG (reference sequence). The CDR3 spans 14 residues. V was clipped by 6 bases and J by 0 bases, with 12 bases between them. CDR3 amino acids: CACRSQNSNQPQHF. The CDR3 DNA is TGTGCCTGCCGAAGCCAAAATAGCAATCAGCCCCAGCATTTT.

The chain employs TRBV7-3 and TRBJ1-1; TRBD1 is a possible D gene (5 bases). From germline, CDR1 is SGHTA and CDR2 FQGTGA. CDR3 length: 12 amino acids. Trimming took off 5 bases at V and 6 bases at J, with 10 bases between the two ends. The CDR3 region has the DNA TGTGCCAGCAGCCGACGGGGGGCTGAAGCTTTCTTT. This sequence encodes CASSRRGAEAFF.

The J gene is TRBJ2-1, the V gene TRBV5-1, with D perhaps TRBD1 (5 bases). The V gene lost 0 bases and the J gene lost 1 base, with 8 bases spanning the gap. Per germline, CDR1 SGHRS and CDR2 YFSETQ. This CDR3 region has 15 residues. The CDR3 bases are TGCGCCAGCAGCTTGGCGACAGTATCCTACAATGAGCAGTTCTTC. Translating it yields CASSLATVSYNEQFF.

The genes are TRBV28 and TRBJ1-2, with 10 nucleotides matching TRBD1. V lost 6 bases, J lost 4 bases, and 5 bases stayed unmatched. The germline V gene encodes CDR1 MDHEN and CDR2 SYDVKM. This CDR3 spans 14 amino acids. The CDR3 DNA follows: TGTGCCAGCAGCAGGGACAGGGGCGGCTATGGCTACACCTTC. It is translated as CASSRDRGGYGYTF.

This chain links TRBV29-1 with TRBJ2-1; D ambiguous. This CDR3 contains 13 residues. Germline V gene lookup returns CDR1 SQVTM and CDR2 ANQGSEA. Deletions cut 7 bases from V and 9 bases from J, with 19 bases between. Here the CDR3 reads CSAGWGIDTEQFF. The CDR3 nucleotides are TGCAGCGCCGGGTGGGGAATTGACACTGAGCAGTTCTTC.

The rearrangement joins TRBV30 to TRBJ2-7, with 9 nucleotides matching TRBD1. The trim removed 5 bases at V and 0 bases at J, leaving 2 bases unmatched. Per germline, CDR1 GTSNPN and CDR2 SVGIG (reference sequence). The CDR3 has 13 residues. In nucleotides, the CDR3 is TGTGCCTGGGACAGGGGGAGCTCCTACGAGCAGTACTTC. As protein: CAWDRGSSYEQYF. Variable domain in full (rest from reference TRBV30 and TRBJ2-7): SQTIHQWPATLVQPVGSPLSLECTVEGTSNPNLYWYRQAAGRGLQLLFYSVGIGQISSEVPQNLSASRPQDRQFILSSKKLLLSDSGFYLCAWDRGSSYEQYFGPGTRLTVT.

The chain has TRBV6-5 and TRBJ2-6, with a weak D call TRBD1 (6 bases). Per the germline V gene, CDR1 is MNHEY and CDR2 is SVGAGI. Trimming stripped 7 bases from V and 2 bases from J, with 12 bases between. This CDR3 comprises 15 residues. DNA for the CDR3: TGTGCCAGCACTACAGGGCTAGCTGGGGCCAACGTCCTGACTTTC. As protein: CASTTGLAGANVLTF.

This chain uses TRBV6-9 with TRBJ2-1; D is unresolved. Trimming removed 8 bases at V and 5 bases at J, with 7 bases between. The CDR3 spans 11 residues. CDR1 is MNHGY and CDR2 is SVAAGI in the germline V gene. The CDR3 DNA sequence: TGTGCCAGCGTCCTAGACAATGAGCAGTTCTTC. This gives the protein CASVLDNEQFF.

The J gene is TRBJ2-3, the V gene TRBV5-6; 9 bases are shared with TRBD1. V lost 3 bases, J lost 2 bases, and 10 bases stayed unmatched. Germline V gene data show CDR1 as SGHDT and CDR2 as YYEEEE. The CDR3 has 17 amino acids. The CDR3 here is CASSSNTRTGDTDTQYF. CDR3 bases: TGTGCCAGCAGCTCCAACACCCGGACAGGGGACACAGATACGCAGTATTTT.

This chain links TRBV6-1 with TRBJ2-2, with a tentative D call TRBD2 (6 bases). Germline V gene data show CDR1 as MNHNS and CDR2 as SASEGT. Trimming removed 7 bases from V and 1 base from J, with 16 bases in between. CDR3 size: 16 residues. The CDR3 DNA sequence: TGTGCCAGCACCCGTTCGGCGGGGAAGAACACCGGGGAGCTGTTTTTT. Translation: CASTRSAGKNTGELFF.

This chain connects TRBV4-1 to TRBJ1-6; D perhaps matches TRBD1 (5 bases). CDR1 MGHRA and CDR2 YSYEKL come from the germline V gene. V was trimmed by 8 bases and J by 10 bases, leaving 21 bases between them. The CDR3 has 15 amino acids. CDR3 coding DNA: TGCGCCAGCGAATCGGGGCAGGGAGTAAGATCACCCCTCCACTTT. This encodes CASESGQGVRSPLHF.

The chain carries TRBV4-1 and TRBJ2-1, with 11 bases aligning to TRBD2. J gave up 0 bases and V 0 bases, and 4 bases lay outside the gene matches. Germline V gives CDR1 MGHRA, CDR2 YSYEKL. The CDR3 sequence is 18 residues long. The CDR3 sequence: CASSQEGTSGSSYNEQFF. The CDR3 DNA is TGCGCCAGCAGCCAAGAAGGGACTAGCGGAAGCTCCTACAATGAGCAGTTCTTC.

The chain is built from TRBV20-1 and TRBJ2-5, with 7 nucleotides matching TRBD1. Trimming at V came to 4 bases and at J to 2 bases, leaving 4 bases not matched to a gene. Germline V gene lookup returns CDR1 DFQATT and CDR2 SNEGSKA (reference sequence). The CDR3 totals 13 residues. The CDR3 nucleotides read TGCAGTGCTAACCGGGACAGTCAAGAGACCCAGTACTTC. This gives the protein CSANRDSQETQYF.

V is TRBV6-5 and J is TRBJ1-3; 7 bases are a match to TRBD1. Germline loops: CDR1 MNHEY, CDR2 SVGAGI. J was trimmed by 1 base and V by 4 bases; bases with no gene match: 10. This CDR3 spans 17 amino acids. Here the CDR3 DNA reads TGTGCCAGCAGTTCCGCCCGGCAGGGACAGTCTGGAAACACCATATATTTT. It translates to CASSSARQGQSGNTIYF.

The gene calls are TRBV5-1 and TRBJ1-2; D might be TRBD1 (6 bases). The CDR3 runs to 12 residues. Trimming pared 4 bases from V and 8 bases from J, leaving 12 bases between. CDR1 is SGHRS and CDR2 is YFSETQ in the germline V gene. The CDR3: CASSAGELGYTF. The CDR3 coding sequence is TGCGCCAGCAGCGCAGGGGAATTGGGCTACACCTTC.

The V call is TRBV6-6, the J call TRBJ2-3, with TRBD2 matching 10 bases. With V trimmed by 6 bases and J by 6 bases, 9 bases remained unmatched. The CDR3 contains 15 residues. CDR1 is MNHNY and CDR2 is SVGAGI in the germline V gene (reference sequence). The CDR3 here is CASSTGLAFYDTQYF. In DNA form, the CDR3 reads TGTGCCAGCAGCACGGGACTAGCGTTCTACGATACGCAGTATTTT.